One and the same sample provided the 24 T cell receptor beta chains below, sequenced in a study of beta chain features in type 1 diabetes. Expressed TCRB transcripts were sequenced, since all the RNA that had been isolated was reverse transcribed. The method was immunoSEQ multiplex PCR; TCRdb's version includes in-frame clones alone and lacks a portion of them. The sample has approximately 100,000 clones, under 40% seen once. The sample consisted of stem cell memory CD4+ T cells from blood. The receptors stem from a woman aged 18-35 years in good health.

In nucleotides, the CDR3 is TGTGCCAGCAGTTCCCGACTAGCGGCATACACAGATACGCAGTATTTT. Its translation is CASSSRLAAYTDTQYF. V and J are TRBV28 and TRBJ2-3; 9 nucleotides agree with TRBD2. The CDR3 is 16 residues long. Looked up from germline, CDR1 is MDHEN and CDR2 is SYDVKM. The V gene end was trimmed by 4 bases and the J gene end by 2 bases; junction bases not matched to a gene: 7. Variable domain in full (rest from reference TRBV28 and TRBJ2-3): DVKVTQSSRYLVKRTGEKVFLECVQDMDHENMFWYRQDPGLGLRLIYFSYDVKMKEKGDIPEGYSVSREKKERFSLILESASTNQTSMYLCASSSRLAAYTDTQYFGPGTRLTVL.

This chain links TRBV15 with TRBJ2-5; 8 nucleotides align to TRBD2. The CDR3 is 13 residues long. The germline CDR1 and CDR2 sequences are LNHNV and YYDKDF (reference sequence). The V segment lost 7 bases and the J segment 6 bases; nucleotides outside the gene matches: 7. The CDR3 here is CATTAGGLQTQYF. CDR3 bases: TGTGCCACCACGGCGGGAGGTCTCCAGACCCAGTACTTC. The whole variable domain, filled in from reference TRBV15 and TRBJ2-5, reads DAMVIQNPRYQVTQFGKPVTLSCSQTLNHNVMYWYQQKSSQAPKLLFHYYDKDFNNEADTPDNFQSRRPNTSFCFLDIRSPGLGDTAMYLCATTAGGLQTQYFGPGTRLLVL.

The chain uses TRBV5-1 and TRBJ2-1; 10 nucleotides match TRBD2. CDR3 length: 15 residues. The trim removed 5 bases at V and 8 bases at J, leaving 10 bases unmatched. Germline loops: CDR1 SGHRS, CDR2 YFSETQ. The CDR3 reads CASSNKIAGGYEQFF. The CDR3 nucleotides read TGCGCCAGCAGTAACAAAATAGCGGGAGGTTATGAGCAGTTCTTC.

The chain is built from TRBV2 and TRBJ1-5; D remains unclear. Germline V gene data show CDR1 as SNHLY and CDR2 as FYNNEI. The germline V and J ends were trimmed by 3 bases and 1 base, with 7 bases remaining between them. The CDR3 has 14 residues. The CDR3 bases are TGTGCCAGCAGTGATCGAAGCAGCAATCAGCCCCAGCATTTT. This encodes CASSDRSSNQPQHF.

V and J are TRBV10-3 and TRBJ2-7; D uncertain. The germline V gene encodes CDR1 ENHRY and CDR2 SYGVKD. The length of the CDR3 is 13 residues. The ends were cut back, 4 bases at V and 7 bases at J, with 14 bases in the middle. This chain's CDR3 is CAISVLPANEQYF. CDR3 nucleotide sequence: TGTGCCATCAGTGTACTCCCTGCTAATGAGCAGTACTTC.

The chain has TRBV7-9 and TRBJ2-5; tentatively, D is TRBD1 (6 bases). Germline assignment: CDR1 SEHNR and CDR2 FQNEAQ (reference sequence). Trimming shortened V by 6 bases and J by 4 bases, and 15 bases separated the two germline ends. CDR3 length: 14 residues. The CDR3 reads CASSQPRGGETQYF. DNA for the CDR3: TGTGCCAGCAGTCAGCCCAGGGGTGGAGAGACCCAGTACTTC.

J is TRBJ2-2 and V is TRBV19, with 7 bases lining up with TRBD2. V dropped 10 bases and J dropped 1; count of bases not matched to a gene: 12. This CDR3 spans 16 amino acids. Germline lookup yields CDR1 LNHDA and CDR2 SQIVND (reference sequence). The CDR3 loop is CATPTGGSLNTGELFF. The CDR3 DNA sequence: TGTGCCACCCCGACGGGGGGTTCGTTGAACACCGGGGAGCTGTTTTTT.

The CDR3 DNA follows: TGTGCCACAGATGGGCACTTCTACAATGAGCAGTTCTTC. It codes for CATDGHFYNEQFF. The chain recombines TRBV30 with TRBJ2-1; no clear D gene. CDR3 size: 13 residues. The V end was cut by 8 bases, the J end by 3 bases, with 14 bases between. Germline CDR1 and CDR2: GTSNPN and SVGIG (reference sequence).

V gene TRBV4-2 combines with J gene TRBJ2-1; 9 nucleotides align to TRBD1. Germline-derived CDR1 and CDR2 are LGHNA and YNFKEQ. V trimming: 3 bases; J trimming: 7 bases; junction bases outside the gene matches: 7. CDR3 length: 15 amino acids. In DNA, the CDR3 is TGTGCCAGCAGCCAGCGGGACAGGGATTGGAATGAGCAGTTCTTC. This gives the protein CASSQRDRDWNEQFF.

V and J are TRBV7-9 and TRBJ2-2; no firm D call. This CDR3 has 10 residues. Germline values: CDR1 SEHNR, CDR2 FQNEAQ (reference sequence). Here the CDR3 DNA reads TGTGCTTGCCGGACCGGGGAGCTGTTTTTT. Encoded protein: CACRTGELFF.

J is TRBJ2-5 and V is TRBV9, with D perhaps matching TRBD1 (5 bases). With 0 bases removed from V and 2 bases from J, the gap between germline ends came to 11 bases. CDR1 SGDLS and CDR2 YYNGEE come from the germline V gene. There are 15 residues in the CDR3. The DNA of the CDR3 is TGTGCCAGCAGCGTAGTAGACAGTACACAAGAGACCCAGTACTTC. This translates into CASSVVDSTQETQYF.

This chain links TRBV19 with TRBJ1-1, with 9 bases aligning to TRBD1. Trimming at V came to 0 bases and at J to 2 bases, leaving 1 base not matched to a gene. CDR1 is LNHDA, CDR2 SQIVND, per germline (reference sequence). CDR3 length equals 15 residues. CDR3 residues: CASSIEQGANTEAFF. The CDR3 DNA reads TGTGCCAGTAGTATAGAACAGGGGGCCAACACTGAAGCTTTCTTT. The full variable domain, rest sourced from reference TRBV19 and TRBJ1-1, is DGGITQSPKYLFRKEGQNVTLSCEQNLNHDAMYWYRQDPGQGLRLIYYSQIVNDFQKGDIAEGYSVSREKKESFPLTVTSAQKNPTAFYLCASSIEQGANTEAFFGQGTRLTVV.

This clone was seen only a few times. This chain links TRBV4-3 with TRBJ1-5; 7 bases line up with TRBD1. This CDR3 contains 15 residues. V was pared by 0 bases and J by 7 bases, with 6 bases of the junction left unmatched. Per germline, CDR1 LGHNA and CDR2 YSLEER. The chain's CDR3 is CASSQETGLGQPQHF. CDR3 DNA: TGCGCCAGCAGCCAAGAGACAGGGTTGGGACAGCCCCAGCATTTT.

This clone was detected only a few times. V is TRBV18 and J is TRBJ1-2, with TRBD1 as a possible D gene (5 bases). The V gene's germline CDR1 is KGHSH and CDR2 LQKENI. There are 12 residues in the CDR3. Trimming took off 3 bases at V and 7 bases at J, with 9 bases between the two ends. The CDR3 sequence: CASSPDRAGYTF. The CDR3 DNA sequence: TGTGCCAGCTCACCCGACAGAGCTGGCTACACCTTC.

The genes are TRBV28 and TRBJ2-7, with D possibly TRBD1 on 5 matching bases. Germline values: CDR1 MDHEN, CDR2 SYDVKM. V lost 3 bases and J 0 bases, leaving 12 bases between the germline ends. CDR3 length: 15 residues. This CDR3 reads CASSFRGPRSYEQYF. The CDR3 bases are TGTGCCAGCAGTTTTAGGGGCCCCCGCTCCTACGAGCAGTACTTC. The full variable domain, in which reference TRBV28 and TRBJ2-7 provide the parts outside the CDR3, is DVKVTQSSRYLVKRTGEKVFLECVQDMDHENMFWYRQDPGLGLRLIYFSYDVKMKEKGDIPEGYSVSREKKERFSLILESASTNQTSMYLCASSFRGPRSYEQYFGPGTRLTVT.

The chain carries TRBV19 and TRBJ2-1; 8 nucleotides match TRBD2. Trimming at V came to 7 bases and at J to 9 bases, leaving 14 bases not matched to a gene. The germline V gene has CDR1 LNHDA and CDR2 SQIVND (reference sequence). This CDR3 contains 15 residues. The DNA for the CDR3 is TGTGCCAGTAACCCCGTGAGTAGCGGGACTATTGAGCAGTTCTTC. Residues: CASNPVSSGTIEQFF.

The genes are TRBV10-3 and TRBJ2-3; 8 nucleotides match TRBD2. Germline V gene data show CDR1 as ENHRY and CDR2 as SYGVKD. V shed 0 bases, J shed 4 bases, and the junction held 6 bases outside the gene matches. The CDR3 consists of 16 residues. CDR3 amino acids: CAISESTSGRPDTQYF. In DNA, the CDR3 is TGTGCCATCAGTGAGTCGACCAGCGGGAGACCAGATACGCAGTATTTT.

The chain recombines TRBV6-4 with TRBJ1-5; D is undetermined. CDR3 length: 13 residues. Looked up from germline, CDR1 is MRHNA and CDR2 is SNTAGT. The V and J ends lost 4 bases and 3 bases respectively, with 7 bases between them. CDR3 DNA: TGTGCCAGCAGTGTCAGTTTCAATCAGCCCCAGCATTTT. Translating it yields CASSVSFNQPQHF.

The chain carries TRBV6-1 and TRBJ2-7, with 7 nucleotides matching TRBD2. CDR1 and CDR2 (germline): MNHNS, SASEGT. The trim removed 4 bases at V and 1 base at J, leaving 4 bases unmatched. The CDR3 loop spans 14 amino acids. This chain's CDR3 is CASSATSVSYEQYF. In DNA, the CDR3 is TGTGCCAGCAGTGCTACTAGCGTTTCCTACGAGCAGTACTTC.

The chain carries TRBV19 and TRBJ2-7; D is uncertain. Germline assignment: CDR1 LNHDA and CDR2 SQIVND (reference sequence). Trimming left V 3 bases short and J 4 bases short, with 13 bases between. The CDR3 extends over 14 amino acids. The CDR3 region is CASSMRTGAYEQYF. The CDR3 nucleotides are TGTGCCAGTAGTATGCGCACCGGAGCGTACGAGCAGTACTTC.

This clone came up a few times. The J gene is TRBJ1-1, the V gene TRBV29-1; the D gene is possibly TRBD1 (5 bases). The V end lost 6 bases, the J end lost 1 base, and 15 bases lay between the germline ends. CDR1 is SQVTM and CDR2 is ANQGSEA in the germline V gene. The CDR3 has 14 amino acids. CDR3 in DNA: TGCAGCGTCGTTAGGGGAAATCGGAACACTGAAGCTTTCTTT. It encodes CSVVRGNRNTEAFF.

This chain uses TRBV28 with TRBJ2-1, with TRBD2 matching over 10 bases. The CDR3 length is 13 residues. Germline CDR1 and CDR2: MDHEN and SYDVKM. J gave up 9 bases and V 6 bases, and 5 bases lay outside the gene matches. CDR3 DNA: TGTGCCAGCAGATCTAGCGGGAGCGGTGAGCAGTTCTTC. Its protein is CASRSSGSGEQFF.

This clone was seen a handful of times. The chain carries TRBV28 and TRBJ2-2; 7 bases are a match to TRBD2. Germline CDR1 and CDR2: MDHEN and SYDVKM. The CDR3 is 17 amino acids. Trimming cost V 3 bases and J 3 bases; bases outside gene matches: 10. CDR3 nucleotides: TGTGCCAGCAGTTTGGGTGGCGGGAGTTTTGACACCGGGGAGCTGTTTTTT. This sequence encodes CASSLGGGSFDTGELFF.

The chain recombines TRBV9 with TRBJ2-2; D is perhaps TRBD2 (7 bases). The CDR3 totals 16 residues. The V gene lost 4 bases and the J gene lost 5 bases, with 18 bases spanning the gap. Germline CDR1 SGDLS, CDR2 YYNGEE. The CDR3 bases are TGTGCCAGCAGCCCAAGGGGGGGAGCTAATACCGGGGAGCTGTTTTTT. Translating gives CASSPRGGANTGELFF.